This passage covers 8 T cell receptor beta chains from one sample sequenced in a study of blood T cell repertoires in COVID-19. Generated by immunoSEQ multiplex PCR, the TCRdb table keeps only in-frame clones and is missing some. Altogether 55,000 to 75,000 clones are present, about 93% being singletons, with the ten largest covering 7% to 9%. Sequences were obtained from peripheral blood. These TCRs come from a human donor in a cohort sampled during active COVID-19.

The chain combines TRBV2 with TRBJ1-2; tentative D call: TRBD1 (6 bases). The V end lost 3 bases, the J end lost 6 bases, and 14 bases lay between the germline ends. This CDR3 is 14 amino acids long. Germline CDR1 is SNHLY and CDR2 is FYNNEI. CDR3 residues: CASSDLQGRDGYTF. CDR3 sequence (DNA): TGTGCCAGCAGTGACTTACAGGGTCGGGATGGCTACACCTTC.

The genes are TRBV9 and TRBJ2-7; TRBD2 might be the D (7 bases). V was trimmed by 4 bases and J by 4 bases, leaving 18 bases between them. CDR1 and CDR2 (germline): SGDLS, YYNGEE. The CDR3 spans 15 residues. In nucleotides, the CDR3 is TGTGCCAGCAGCCCCAAGGAGGCGGGGGCTTACGAGCAGTACTTC. Its translation: CASSPKEAGAYEQYF. Drawing the rest from reference TRBV9 and TRBJ2-7, the complete variable domain is DSGVTQTPKHLITATGQRVTLRCSPRSGDLSVYWYQQSLDQGLQFLIQYYNGEERAKGNILERFSAQQFPDLHSELNLSSLELGDSALYFCASSPKEAGAYEQYFGPGTRLTVT.

V is TRBV29-1 and J is TRBJ1-1; D possibly corresponds to TRBD1 (5 bases). CDR3 length equals 15 residues. Trimming left V 4 bases short and J 1 base short, with 16 bases between. Germline CDR1 reads SQVTM; CDR2 reads ANQGSEA. CDR3 nucleotides: TGCAGCGTTGCGGCCCGAAGGGGATCGAACACTGAAGCTTTCTTT. Its protein product is CSVAARRGSNTEAFF.

The V and J genes are TRBV7-2 and TRBJ1-6; the D gene is possibly TRBD1 (6 bases). This CDR3 is built from 15 residues. Trimming removed 6 bases at V and 7 bases at J, with 16 bases between. Germline-derived CDR1 and CDR2 are SGHTA and FQGNSA. The CDR3 is CASRIGLGGNSPLHF. CDR3 DNA: TGTGCCAGCAGGATTGGACTAGGGGGAAATTCACCCCTCCACTTT.

V usage is TRBV4-2 and J usage is TRBJ2-7, with 13 bases aligning to TRBD2. V lost 4 bases, J lost 5 bases, and 5 bases stayed unmatched. The CDR3 sequence is 15 residues long. Looked up from germline, CDR1 is LGHNA and CDR2 is YNFKEQ. The CDR3 DNA reads TGTGCCAGCAGCCCGTGGACTAGCGGGGGCGACGAGCAGTACTTC. Its translation: CASSPWTSGGDEQYF.

The chain is built from TRBV28 and TRBJ1-1; 8 positions match TRBD1. This CDR3 spans 17 amino acids. CDR1 and CDR2 (germline): MDHEN, SYDVKM. The V and J ends lost 5 bases and 0 bases, in that order; junction bases with no gene match: 11. Here the CDR3 reads CASSPLLRQGMNTEAFF. CDR3 sequence (DNA): TGTGCCAGCAGTCCACTTCTTAGACAGGGGATGAACACTGAAGCTTTCTTT.

The chain recombines TRBV6-4 with TRBJ2-1; 13 nucleotides match TRBD2. CDR1 is MRHNA and CDR2 is SNTAGT in the germline V gene. This CDR3 region has 19 residues. V was pared by 2 bases and J by 0 bases, with 7 bases of the junction left unmatched. Here the CDR3 reads CASSDTSGGARISYNEQFF. Here the CDR3 DNA reads TGTGCCAGCAGTGACACTAGCGGGGGGGCCCGTATCTCCTACAATGAGCAGTTCTTC.

V is TRBV7-3 and J is TRBJ2-5, with 8 bases aligning to TRBD1. CDR1 SGHTA and CDR2 FQGTGA come from the germline V gene. This CDR3 has 13 residues. Trimming removed 5 bases from V and 4 bases from J; junction bases left unmatched: 3. The CDR3 nucleotides read TGTGCCAGCAGCCCCGGACAGGGAGAGACCCAGTACTTC. Amino acids: CASSPGQGETQYF.